Shown below are 26 T cell receptor beta chains from a single sample sequenced in a study of CD8 T cells in Susac syndrome (dated by TCRdb to 2018 to 2020). Library preparation used the immunoSEQ multiplex PCR assay. RNA was extracted with the RNeasy kit and roughly 0.5 to 1 ug was reverse transcribed using random hexamers. In-frame beta chains were kept once TCRdb had trimmed the public reads at Q25 with fastp and called clones with MiXCR. CDR3 protein duplicates are merged, each entry listing the most common genes and DNA. This sample comprises 65,000 to 75,000 distinct CDR3 sequences, 95% of them detected only once. In total, the top ten clones hold over 0.2% of the sample. The sample consisted of CD8+ T cells from PBMCs. The receptor source for this set is a human donor in good health.

In nucleotides, the CDR3 is TGCAGTGCTAGATCCCTAGGGGGATTTGATTCACCCCTCCACTTT. As protein: CSARSLGGFDSPLHF. The chain uses TRBV20-1 and TRBJ1-6, with D possibly TRBD1 on 6 matching bases. CDR1 and CDR2 (germline): DFQATT, SNEGSKA (reference sequence). V lost 2 bases and J lost 8, with 16 bases in between. The length of the CDR3 is 15 residues.

The V gene is TRBV7-6, the J gene TRBJ2-1; 10 positions agree with TRBD2. Losses at the gene ends were 5 bases for V and 2 bases for J; bases not matched to a gene: 3. This CDR3 has 15 amino acids. In germline, CDR1 is SGHVS, CDR2 FNYEAQ. CDR3 sequence: CASSVLAGAYNEQFF. CDR3 nucleotide sequence: TGTGCCAGCAGCGTCCTAGCGGGGGCCTACAATGAGCAGTTCTTC.

A single count supports this clonotype. The chain couples TRBV9 to TRBJ2-1; D is ambiguous. CDR3 length: 13 residues. CDR1 is SGDLS, CDR2 YYNGEE, per germline. Between the trimmed V and J ends, which lost 0 bases and 3 bases, there was a span of 4 bases. The CDR3 loop reads CASSVGSYNEQFF. The CDR3 DNA follows: TGTGCCAGCAGCGTAGGCAGCTACAATGAGCAGTTCTTC. Based on the CDR3 plus reference TRBV9 and TRBJ2-1, the full variable domain is DSGVTQTPKHLITATGQRVTLRCSPRSGDLSVYWYQQSLDQGLQFLIQYYNGEERAKGNILERFSAQQFPDLHSELNLSSLELGDSALYFCASSVGSYNEQFFGPGTRLTVL.

The CDR3 loop reads CASSGDSHDYGYTF. The CDR3 DNA sequence: TGTGCCAGCAGCGGCGACAGTCATGACTATGGCTACACCTTC. This sequence joins TRBV9 and TRBJ1-2, with D possibly matching TRBD1 (5 bases). CDR1 is SGDLS and CDR2 is YYNGEE in the germline V gene. This CDR3 region has 14 residues. Trimming cost V 3 bases and J 3 bases, with 12 bases left between them.

The rearrangement uses TRBV30 and TRBJ2-1; 7 bases fit TRBD2. The junction had 12 bases not matched to a gene; V was cut back by 2 bases and J by 5 bases. Germline-derived CDR1 and CDR2 are GTSNPN and SVGIG (reference sequence). The CDR3 runs to 16 residues. The CDR3 loop reads CAWSSWEGTVHNEQFF. The CDR3 bases are TGTGCCTGGAGTTCTTGGGAGGGGACTGTCCACAATGAGCAGTTCTTC.

CDR3 nucleotide sequence: TGCAGTGCTCGCAACCGGGACAGGGCGTCCTACGAGCAGTACTTC. Amino acids: CSARNRDRASYEQYF. This chain joins TRBV20-1 and TRBJ2-7; TRBD1 agrees at 9 bases. Germline loops: CDR1 DFQATT, CDR2 SNEGSKA (reference sequence). J lost 1 base, V lost 5 bases, and 9 bases had no gene match. CDR3 length equals 15 residues.

V usage is TRBV6-2 or TRBV6-3 and J usage is TRBJ1-2; D not certain. CDR3 length equals 15 residues. V lost 2 bases, J lost 6 bases, and 16 bases lay in between. Germline CDR1 is MNHEY and CDR2 is SVGEGT. The CDR3 region is CASSYPQPLEDGYTF. The CDR3 DNA is TGTGCCAGCAGTTACCCTCAGCCCCTCGAGGATGGCTACACCTTC.

V and J are TRBV6-5 and TRBJ1-2; D is possibly TRBD1 (6 bases). Germline CDR1 MNHEY, CDR2 SVGAGI. CDR3 length: 14 residues. The V end lost 4 bases, the J end lost 3 bases, and 12 bases lay between the germline ends. The CDR3 coding sequence is TGTGCCAGCAGTTCCTCAGGGGTCGACTATGGCTACACCTTC. The encoded protein is CASSSSGVDYGYTF.

The chain has TRBV3-1 and TRBJ1-6; 10 positions match TRBD1. J was trimmed by 8 bases and V by 1 base; bases with no gene match: 2. This CDR3 has 15 amino acids. Germline CDR1 is LGHDT and CDR2 is YNNKEL (reference sequence). CDR3 in amino acids: CASSQAGQGDSPLHF. As DNA, the CDR3 is TGTGCCAGCAGCCAAGCCGGACAGGGGGATTCACCCCTCCACTTT.

V and J are TRBV3-1 and TRBJ1-1; D is unresolved. The germline V and J ends were trimmed by 5 bases and 4 bases, with 14 bases remaining between them. The germline CDR1 and CDR2 sequences are LGHDT and YNNKEL (reference sequence). The CDR3 totals 14 residues. CDR3 nucleotide sequence: TGTGCCAGCAGCGACATTGACATTACCACTGAAGCTTTCTTT. Translating gives CASSDIDITTEAFF. Using reference TRBV3-1 and TRBJ1-1 for the parts outside the CDR3, the full variable domain is DTAVSQTPKYLVTQMGNDKSIKCEQNLGHDTMYWYKQDSKKFLKIMFSYNNKELIINETVPNRFSPKSPDKAHLNLHINSLELGDSAVYFCASSDIDITTEAFFGQGTRLTVV.

A note on this clonotype: One junction end does not reproduce the germline sequence, and a read error may be involved. This rearrangement joins TRBV12-3 or TRBV12-4 to TRBJ2-2; D is unclear. This CDR3 is built from 11 residues. CDR3 bases: TGTGCCAGCACTTTAGCCGGGGAGCTGTTTTTT. Translating it yields CASTLAGELFF.

The J gene is TRBJ1-1, the V gene TRBV28; 9 bases agree with TRBD1. CDR3 length equals 17 residues. With 5 bases clipped from V and 5 bases from J, the junction kept 15 bases outside the gene matches. Germline-derived CDR1 and CDR2 are MDHEN and SYDVKM. CDR3 DNA sequence: TGTGCCAGCAGTCCCCGGCGGGGATACAGGGGGCGGACTGAAGCTTTCTTT. This sequence encodes CASSPRRGYRGRTEAFF. The full variable domain, completed using reference TRBV28 and TRBJ1-1, is DVKVTQSSRYLVKRTGEKVFLECVQDMDHENMFWYRQDPGLGLRLIYFSYDVKMKEKGDIPEGYSVSREKKERFSLILESASTNQTSMYLCASSPRRGYRGRTEAFFGQGTRLTVV.

The V gene is TRBV28, the J gene TRBJ2-7, with 9 nucleotides matching TRBD1. Unmatched junction bases numbered 0, after V lost 4 bases and J lost 2 bases. Germline-derived CDR1 and CDR2 are MDHEN and SYDVKM. This CDR3 is 13 amino acids long. This CDR3 is CASSWTGAYEQYF. CDR3 in DNA: TGTGCCAGCAGTTGGACAGGGGCCTACGAGCAGTACTTC.

This chain connects TRBV4-1 to TRBJ2-7; 9 nucleotides agree with TRBD2. J gave up 4 bases and V 3 bases, and 10 bases lay outside the gene matches. The germline gives CDR1 MGHRA, CDR2 YSYEKL. The CDR3 has 16 residues. The CDR3 DNA follows: TGCGCCAGCAGCCACTCCTTTAGCGGGGGCCTTTACGAGCAGTACTTC. This gives the protein CASSHSFSGGLYEQYF.

J is TRBJ2-7 and V is TRBV6-2 or TRBV6-3; perhaps TRBD2 as D (5 bases). Trimming took 2 bases from V and 2 from J, leaving 7 bases between them. Germline CDR1 reads MNHEY; CDR2 reads SVGEGT. This CDR3 spans 13 amino acids. The CDR3 here is CASSYTLAYEQYF. Written as DNA, the CDR3 is TGTGCCAGCAGTTACACACTAGCCTACGAGCAGTACTTC.

The chain links TRBV10-3 to TRBJ1-2; 8 bases are a match to TRBD1. This CDR3 has 15 amino acids. CDR1 ENHRY and CDR2 SYGVKD come from the germline V gene. After removal of 0 bases from V and 4 bases from J, the junction contained 4 bases not matched to a gene. Here the CDR3 DNA reads TGTGCCATCAGTGAGTCGACAGGGGACCTCTATGGCTACACCTTC. It yields the protein CAISESTGDLYGYTF.

The rearrangement links TRBV2 to TRBJ2-3; no clear D. From germline, CDR1 is SNHLY and CDR2 FYNNEI. The CDR3 contains 15 residues. V shed 7 bases and J shed 4 bases, with 18 bases lying between them. CDR3 nucleotides: TGTGCCAGCAAAGGACCCCCTCCGGGCCCAGATACGCAGTATTTT. Its translation: CASKGPPPGPDTQYF.

This chain joins TRBV9 and TRBJ1-6, with D unclear. This CDR3 has 15 residues. The V and J ends lost 0 bases and 3 bases respectively, with 7 bases between them. Germline CDR1 SGDLS, CDR2 YYNGEE. CDR3 region: CASSVAGSYNSPLHF. CDR3 coding DNA: TGTGCCAGCAGCGTAGCGGGCAGCTATAATTCACCCCTCCACTTT.

In DNA form, the CDR3 reads TGCAGCGTTGGACAGATGAACACTGAAGCTTTCTTT. The encoded protein is CSVGQMNTEAFF. This rearrangement joins TRBV29-1 to TRBJ1-1, with D perhaps matching TRBD1 (5 bases). The germline V gene encodes CDR1 SQVTM and CDR2 ANQGSEA. The CDR3 extends over 12 amino acids. V was cut by 4 bases and J by 0 bases, with 6 bases left in between. The complete variable domain, with remaining parts taken from reference TRBV29-1 and TRBJ1-1, reads SAVISQKPSRDICQRGTSLTIQCQVDSQVTMMFWYRQQPGQSLTLIATANQGSEATYESGFVIDKFPISRPNLTFSTLTVSNMSPEDSSIYLCSVGQMNTEAFFGQGTRLTVV.

The chain links TRBV27 to TRBJ2-1, with 9 bases lining up with TRBD2. Germline V lookup: CDR1 MNHEY, CDR2 SMNVEV (reference sequence). J lost 9 bases, V lost 0 bases, and 6 bases had no gene match. The length of the CDR3 is 15 residues. CDR3 bases: TGTGCCAGCAGTTTATCCGGCGGGGGGGCCTTTGAGCAGTTCTTC. It codes for CASSLSGGGAFEQFF.

The chain is built from TRBV7-9 and TRBJ2-5; 7 bases fit TRBD1. V was pared by 5 bases and J by 5 bases, with 11 bases of the junction left unmatched. The CDR3 covers 15 residues. Germline loops: CDR1 SEHNR, CDR2 FQNEAQ (reference sequence). The CDR3 here is CASSQGQTSRETQYF. In DNA, the CDR3 is TGTGCCAGCAGCCAGGGACAGACATCGCGTGAGACCCAGTACTTC. Full variable domain (rest looked up from reference TRBV7-9 and TRBJ2-5): DTGVSQNPRHKITKRGQNVTFRCDPISEHNRLYWYRQTLGQGPEFLTYFQNEAQLEKSRLLSDRFSAERPKGSFSTLEIQRTEQGDSAMYLCASSQGQTSRETQYFGPGTRLLVL.

V and J are TRBV6-5 and TRBJ2-5; D is unresolved. Trimming took 0 bases from V and 5 from J, leaving 7 bases between them. The CDR3 is made up of 13 amino acids. Germline CDR1 MNHEY, CDR2 SVGAGI. The CDR3 here is CASSYSWLETQYF. The CDR3 region has the DNA TGTGCCAGCAGTTACTCCTGGCTGGAGACCCAGTACTTC.

The rearrangement uses TRBV2 and TRBJ2-3, with D possibly matching TRBD2 (5 bases). Trimming removed 6 bases at V and 1 base at J, with 17 bases between. The CDR3 spans 16 residues. Germline V gives CDR1 SNHLY, CDR2 FYNNEI. Here the CDR3 reads CASRREAISGTDTQYF. CDR3 bases: TGTGCCAGCAGACGGGAAGCTATTTCGGGCACAGATACGCAGTATTTT.

This clonotype was detected a few times. The chain has TRBV13 and TRBJ2-7; the D gene is possibly TRBD1 (6 bases). The CDR3 runs 14 residues. The V and J ends lost 3 bases and 0 bases respectively, with 9 bases between them. Per the germline V gene, CDR1 is PRHDT and CDR2 is FYEKMQ (reference sequence). CDR3 region: CASSLGQSSYEQYF. The CDR3 coding sequence is TGTGCCAGCAGCTTGGGACAAAGCTCCTACGAGCAGTACTTC.

This chain uses TRBV7-9 with TRBJ2-4; 8 nucleotides align to TRBD1. J was trimmed by 0 bases and V by 3 bases; bases with no gene match: 7. The CDR3 spans 17 residues. From germline, CDR1 is SEHNR and CDR2 FQNEAQ (reference sequence). CDR3 region: CASSFMGQELAKNIQYF. CDR3 bases: TGTGCCAGCAGCTTTATGGGACAGGAGCTAGCCAAAAACATTCAGTACTTC.

This rearrangement joins TRBV30 to TRBJ2-5; the D call may be TRBD1 or TRBD2 (5 bases each). Trimming removed 8 bases from V and 1 base from J, with 8 bases in between. The CDR3 extends over 11 amino acids. CDR1 and CDR2 (germline): GTSNPN, SVGIG (reference sequence). The DNA for the CDR3 is TGTGCCGGGGACGGCCAAGAGACCCAGTACTTC. It yields the protein CAGDGQETQYF.